These T cell receptor beta chains were read from a single sample in a study of T cells in Graves' hyperthyroidism and ophthalmopathy. Each CDR3 protein gets one entry after TCRdb re-called the multiplex PCR reads with MiXCR. The sample includes about 420,000 distinct CDR3 sequences, 15% to 19% of them seen just once. The specimen was blood. These receptor sequences come from a woman younger than 35 with Graves' hyperthyroidism. Both conserved end residues are part of each CDR3. Fields, in order: J gene, V gene, clone size, D gene, CDR3 DNA, CDR3 protein. D genes are given only for firm matches. The size entry is marked missing in some rows and otherwise reads once, few, many or a size class.

TRBJ2-4 | TRBV6-2/TRBV6-3 | NA | TRBD2 | TGTGCCAGTACCTCTGGCGGGGGGCGGGACATTCAGTACTTC | CASTSGGGRDIQYF
TRBJ1-1 | TRBV29-1 | many | NA | TGCAGCGGCACAGGGAACACTGAAGCTTTCTTT | CSGTGNTEAFF
TRBJ2-5 | TRBV7-9 | many | TRBD1 | TGTGCCAGCAGCCCAAGTGGGACAGGGGGGGCCCAGTACTTC | CASSPSGTGGAQYF
TRBJ2-5 | TRBV28 | many | TRBD1 | TGTGCCAGCAGTTTGTTAACAGGGGGACAAGAGACCCAGTACTTC | CASSLLTGGQETQYF
TRBJ1-2 | TRBV4-1 | many | NA | TGCGCCAGCAGCCAAGATGAGACAGGCTTCTATGGCTACACCTTC | CASSQDETGFYGYTF
TRBJ1-5 | TRBV20-1 | NA | NA | TGCAGTGCTAGAGGCCAGAATAGCAATCAGCCCCAGCATTTT | CSARGQNSNQPQHF
TRBJ2-1 | TRBV7-3 | many | TRBD2 | TGTGCCAGCAGCTCTGGACTAGGAGGTGAGCAGTTCTTC | CASSSGLGGEQFF
TRBJ2-2 | TRBV29-1 | NA | NA | TGCAGCGTTGGTGCCGGACCAGGGGGGTTAACGGGGGAGCTGTTTTTT | CSVGAGPGGLTGELFF
TRBJ2-3 | TRBV20-1 | many | NA | TGCAGTGCCGTGACCCCCTGGGGCACAGATACGCAGTATTTT | CSAVTPWGTDTQYF
TRBJ2-3 | TRBV4-1 | NA | NA | TGCGCCAGCAGCCGCGGAGAAACAGCGATCGGGCAGTATTTT | CASSRGETAIGQYF
TRBJ2-3 | TRBV24-1 | NA | NA | TGTGCCACCAGTGGGGCAGGGGGCACAGATACGCAGTATTTT | CATSGAGGTDTQYF
TRBJ1-6 | TRBV7-2 | few | NA | TGTGCCAGCAGCTTATTTGGCAGTAGAATATATAATTCACCCCTCCACTTT | CASSLFGSRIYNSPLHF
TRBJ1-1 | TRBV10-3 | many | NA | TGTGCCATCACCCGGGAGAGGATTGACACTGAAGCTTTCTTT | CAITRERIDTEAFF
TRBJ1-4 | TRBV3-1 | many | NA | TGTGCCAGCAGCCAACGCTTGGGGCGGCAACTGTTTTTT | CASSQRLGRQLFF
TRBJ2-5 | TRBV6-1 | many | NA | TGTGCCAGCAGTCAGACGCAAGAGACCCAGTACTTC | CASSQTQETQYF
TRBJ2-5 | TRBV2 | many | NA | TGTGCCAGCAGTGACAGGGGCCCTGGAGAGACCCAGTACTTC | CASSDRGPGETQYF
TRBJ1-1 | TRBV29-1 | few | TRBD1 | TGCAGCGCTAAACAGGGGGCTTCAGCTTTCTTT | CSAKQGASAFF
TRBJ1-6 | TRBV3-1 | NA | TRBD1 | TGTGCCAGCAGCCGATGGACAGGGGCCCTCTTGTCACCCCTCCACTTT | CASSRWTGALLSPLHF
TRBJ1-1 | TRBV6-4 | many | NA | TGTGCCAGCAGTGTCGAAGGGCAGTCCACTGAAGCTTTCTTT | CASSVEGQSTEAFF
TRBJ1-1 | TRBV6-2/TRBV6-3 | many | NA | TGTGCCAGCAGCACGGGGGAGAACACTGAAGCTTTCTTT | CASSTGENTEAFF
TRBJ1-1 | TRBV28 | few | NA | TGTGCCAGCAGTGCAACAGAGTTCAAAGCTTTCTTT | CASSATEFKAFF
TRBJ1-1 | TRBV20-1 | NA | NA | TGCAGTGCTCGGGACACCTTAACTGAAGCTTTCTTT | CSARDTLTEAFF
TRBJ2-7 | TRBV27 | NA | NA | TGTGCCAGCAGTGCTGCCCCGGGGACCGATGGGGAGCAGTACTTC | CASSAAPGTDGEQYF
TRBJ2-7 | TRBV6-9 | NA | TRBD1 | TGTGCCAGCAGTTATTGGTCCAAATCCGGGACAGGGATTGACGAGCAGTACTTC | CASSYWSKSGTGIDEQYF
TRBJ2-7 | TRBV10-3 | NA | NA | TGTGCCATCAGTGAAACCGGGACGTACGAGCAGTACTTC | CAISETGTYEQYF
TRBJ1-1 | TRBV2 | many | TRBD1 | TGTGCCAGCATTGGGACAGGGAGAAACACTGAAGCTTTCTTT | CASIGTGRNTEAFF
TRBJ2-7 | TRBV6-1 | many | TRBD1 | TGTGCCAGCAGCCGACAGGGCTCCTACGAGCAGTACTTC | CASSRQGSYEQYF
TRBJ1-1 | TRBV15 | few | NA | TGTGCCACCAGCAGACGGGAGGGGGTCTCGGCTTTCTTT | CATSRREGVSAFF
TRBJ2-5 | TRBV4-3 | NA | NA | TGCGCCAGCAGCCAGACCTACGGCCCGGGGACCCAGTACTTC | CASSQTYGPGTQYF
TRBJ2-2 | TRBV24-1 | many | TRBD1 | TGTGCCACCAGTAGGGACAGCCCGAACACCGGGGAGCTGTTTTTT | CATSRDSPNTGELFF
TRBJ1-2 | TRBV28 | many | NA | TGTGCCAGCAGAGAGGGACTTCGCGTCTATGGCTACACCTTC | CASREGLRVYGYTF
TRBJ2-1 | TRBV7-2 | many | NA | TGTGCCAGCAGTCTTTCGTGGCAGGGTGAGCAGTTCTTC | CASSLSWQGEQFF
TRBJ2-1 | TRBV6-2/TRBV6-3 | many | TRBD2 | TGTGCCAGCGATCTAGCGGGGTCCTTCCACAATGAGCAGTTCTTC | CASDLAGSFHNEQFF
TRBJ2-7 | TRBV20-1 | few | NA | TGCAGTGTTAGGGACACTTACCCACCCTACGAGCAGTACTTC | CSVRDTYPPYEQYF
TRBJ2-1 | TRBV27 | few | NA | TGTGCCAGCAGCACTCCCGGGTGGAATGAGCAGTTCTTC | CASSTPGWNEQFF
TRBJ2-1 | TRBV6-2/TRBV6-3 | NA | TRBD1 | TGTGCCAGCAGTGAACTCAGGGGGAAGGGGGACAATGAGCAGTTCTTC | CASSELRGKGDNEQFF
TRBJ2-5 | TRBV5-1 | NA | TRBD1 | TGCGCCAGCAGCCCGGGACAGGGGTCCGCCCGGACCCAGTACTTC | CASSPGQGSARTQYF
TRBJ1-3 | TRBV13 | few | NA | TGTGCCAGCAGCTTAAACGGGGCAAGGACGGGAATTGGAAACACCATATATTTT | CASSLNGARTGIGNTIYF
TRBJ2-1 | TRBV5-5 | NA | NA | TGTGCCAGCAGCCGTACATGGGGGCCCTACAATGAGCAGTTCTTC | CASSRTWGPYNEQFF
TRBJ2-5 | TRBV12-3/TRBV12-4 | many | NA | TGTGCCAGCAGTTTGGAGAGGAAAGAGACCCAGTACTTC | CASSLERKETQYF
TRBJ1-1 | TRBV10-2 | NA | NA | TGCGCCAGCAGGGCGCAGCAGAACACTGAAGCTTTCTTT | CASRAQQNTEAFF
TRBJ2-3 | TRBV9 | NA | TRBD2 | TGTGCCAGCAGCGTAGAGATAGCGGGAGAAACGCAGTATTTT | CASSVEIAGETQYF
TRBJ1-1 | TRBV2 | many | TRBD1 | TGTGCCAGTACCCGGGACAGGGGGCGTGTGACTGAAGCTTTCTTT | CASTRDRGRVTEAFF
TRBJ2-5 | TRBV20-1 | many | TRBD1 | TGCAGTGCTTCCCCGACCCGACAGGGTGGGTTTGTTCAGACCCAGTACTTC | CSASPTRQGGFVQTQYF
TRBJ1-5 | TRBV5-1 | many | NA | TGCGCCAGCAGCTTGTTCAGGGGAGGTCAGCCCCAGCATTTT | CASSLFRGGQPQHF
TRBJ2-1 | TRBV14 | NA | TRBD2 | TGTGCCAGCAGCCTGTGGACTAGCGCCAAAGTCAATGAGCAGTTCTTC | CASSLWTSAKVNEQFF
TRBJ2-2 | TRBV7-8 | NA | NA | TGTGCCAGCACCCCTTATTCGGGTACCGGGGAGCTGTTTTTT | CASTPYSGTGELFF
TRBJ2-1 | TRBV12-3/TRBV12-4 | many | TRBD2 | TGTGCCAGCAGGAAGACTAGCGGGGGGGGTCCCTACAATGAGCAGTTCTTC | CASRKTSGGGPYNEQFF
TRBJ2-1 | TRBV3-1 | many | TRBD2 | TGTGCCAGCAGCCAGTCGAGCGGGGGGCGTCAGTTCTTC | CASSQSSGGRQFF
TRBJ1-5 | TRBV20-1 | few | TRBD1 | TGCAGTGCTAGAGAGACAGGGGGTCTAGGCAATCAGCCCCAGCATTTT | CSARETGGLGNQPQHF
TRBJ2-7 | TRBV4-2 | many | NA | TGTGCCAGCAGCCAAGTAGGCGTCGAGTCCTACGAGCAGTACTTC | CASSQVGVESYEQYF
TRBJ2-3 | TRBV12-3/TRBV12-4 | NA | TRBD2 | TGTGCCAGCAGCCCGACTAGCGGGAGAACCTACACAGATACGCAGTATTTT | CASSPTSGRTYTDTQYF
TRBJ1-6 | TRBV3-1 | many | NA | TGTGCCAGCAGCCGAACCGCCAATTCACCCCTCCACTTT | CASSRTANSPLHF
TRBJ1-2 | TRBV9 | NA | NA | TGTGCCAGCAGCGCCCCCACCGACTATGGCTACACCTTC | CASSAPTDYGYTF
TRBJ2-7 | TRBV9 | NA | TRBD2 | TGTGCCAGCAGCGTAGGGAGTGGGACTAACCTCGGGGAGCAGTACTTC | CASSVGSGTNLGEQYF